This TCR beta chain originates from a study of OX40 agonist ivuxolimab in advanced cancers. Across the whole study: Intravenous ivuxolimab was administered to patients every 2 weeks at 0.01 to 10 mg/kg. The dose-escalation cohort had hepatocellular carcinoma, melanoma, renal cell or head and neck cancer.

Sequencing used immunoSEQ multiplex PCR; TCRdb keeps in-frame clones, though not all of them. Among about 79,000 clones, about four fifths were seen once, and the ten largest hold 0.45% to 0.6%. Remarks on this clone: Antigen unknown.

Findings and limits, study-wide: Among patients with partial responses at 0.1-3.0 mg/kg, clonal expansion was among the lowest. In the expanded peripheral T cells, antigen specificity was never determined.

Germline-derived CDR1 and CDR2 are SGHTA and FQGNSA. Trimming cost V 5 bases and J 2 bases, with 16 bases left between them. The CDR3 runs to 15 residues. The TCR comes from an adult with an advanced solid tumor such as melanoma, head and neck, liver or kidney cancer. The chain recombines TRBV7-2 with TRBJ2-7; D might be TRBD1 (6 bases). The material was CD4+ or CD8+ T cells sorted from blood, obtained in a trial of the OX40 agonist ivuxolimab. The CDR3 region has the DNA TGTGCCAGCAGCGCTCGGGACATCGGAGCCTACGAGCAGTACTTC. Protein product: CASSARDIGAYEQYF.